This T cell receptor (beta chain) originates from a study of post-analysis software for immune sequencing data. Whole-study results and caveats: Controls showed significantly higher normalized Chao1 diversity than did multiple sclerosis patients. The five TRBV segments detected at higher frequency in patients than in controls included TRBV5-6, TRBV5-1 and TRBV20-1.

As for this clonotype: Antigen: not known.

This CDR3 has 15 residues. V was cut by 4 bases and J by 1 base, with 10 bases left in between. Germline V CDR1 and CDR2: LNHNV, YYDKDF (reference sequence). Incorporated into the TCR beta cDNA libraries were unique molecular identifiers, which served to reduce PCR and sequencing biases. There were about 0.95 to 11 million T cells, and 400,000 to 650,000 cDNA molecules came from them. Using its own MiXCR run on the PCR reads, TCRdb lists one record per CDR3 protein. Among fewer than 850,000 distinct CDR3 sequences, 30% were seen once, and the ten largest hold more than 0.45%. The specimen was blood. This clonotype originated in a girl aged 5 to 17 with multiple sclerosis. The V call is TRBV15, the J call TRBJ2-2; D may be TRBD2 (5 bases). In DNA form, the CDR3 reads TGTGCCACCAGCAAAGAGCGGAAGAACACCGGGGAGCTGTTTTTT. This codes for CATSKERKNTGELFF.